The 22 T cell receptor beta chains below were found in one sample sequenced in a study of spatial heterogeneity in lung cancer. Sample time point: blood at routine non-recurrence follow-up after resection. MiXCR, run by TCRdb on the 5' RACE reads, gives a single entry per CDR3 protein. The sample contains tens of thousands of distinct CDR3 sequences, approximately 19% of which appear only once. Sample: PBMCs, taken at follow-up. All receptors derive from a male donor with early-stage non-small cell lung cancer.

This sequence joins TRBV7-9 and TRBJ1-2, with 7 nucleotides matching TRBD1. V lost 5 bases to trimming and J lost 13 bases; unmatched junction nucleotides: 13. The length of the CDR3 is 13 residues. Germline V gives CDR1 SEHNR, CDR2 FQNEAQ (reference sequence). DNA of the CDR3: TGTGCCAGCAGCCATTCGGACAGGCCTTTGAGCACCTTC. Its protein is CASSHSDRPLSTF.

The CDR3 loop reads CASSLDANGYNEQFF. In nucleotides, the CDR3 is TGTGCCAGCAGCTTAGACGCAAATGGCTACAATGAGCAGTTCTTC. V is TRBV7-3 and J is TRBJ2-1; D is undetermined. The V end lost 2 bases, the J end lost 3 bases, and 11 bases lay between the germline ends. The CDR3 loop spans 15 amino acids. CDR1 is SGHTA, CDR2 FQGTGA, per germline. Drawing the rest from reference TRBV7-3 and TRBJ2-1, the complete variable domain is GAGVSQTPSNKVTEKGKYVELRCDPISGHTALYWYRQSLGQGPEFLIYFQGTGAADDSGLPNDRFFAVRPEGSVSTLKIQRTERGDSAVYLCASSLDANGYNEQFFGPGTRLTVL.

The V call is TRBV3-1, the J call TRBJ2-7; TRBD1 or TRBD2 may be the D gene (5 bases each). Trimming took off 5 bases at V and 2 bases at J, with 13 bases between the two ends. CDR1 is LGHDT, CDR2 YNNKEL, per germline (reference sequence). The CDR3 contains 14 residues. The CDR3 loop reads CASSFAGAPYEQYV. In DNA form, the CDR3 reads TGTGCCAGCAGCTTTGCCGGGGCACCCTACGAGCAGTACGTC.

V usage is TRBV6-1 and J usage is TRBJ2-7; 8 nucleotides line up with TRBD1. The CDR3 consists of 13 residues. The junction had 1 base not matched to a gene; V was cut back by 3 bases and J by 3 bases. Per the germline V gene, CDR1 is MNHNS and CDR2 is SASEGT. CDR3 sequence reads: CASSEDRDYEQYV. The CDR3 DNA reads TGTGCCAGCAGTGAGGACAGGGACTACGAGCAGTACGTC.

This clonotype was found a few times. This chain joins TRBV3-1 and TRBJ2-1; 7 bases map to TRBD2. With 0 bases clipped from V and 5 bases from J, the junction kept 7 bases outside the gene matches. The CDR3 contains 16 residues. The germline gives CDR1 LGHDT, CDR2 YNNKEL (reference sequence). CDR3 sequence: CASSQEVGGINNEQFF. The CDR3, as DNA: TGTGCCAGCAGCCAAGAGGTGGGAGGGATTAACAATGAGCAGTTCTTC.

This clonotype was counted only a few times. This chain joins TRBV6-5 and TRBJ2-1; 10 nucleotides line up with TRBD2. V gave up 5 bases and J gave up 7 bases; unmatched junction bases: 8. Germline lookup yields CDR1 MNHEY and CDR2 SVGAGI. The CDR3 contains 15 residues. In nucleotides, the CDR3 is TGTGCCAGCAGTCGAAGCGGGGGGGCCGTTAATGAGCAGTTCTTC. It is translated as CASSRSGGAVNEQFF.

The V gene is TRBV24-1, the J gene TRBJ2-2; D may match TRBD1 or TRBD2 (5 bases each). V was clipped by 0 bases and J by 3 bases, with 13 bases between them. The germline CDR1 and CDR2 sequences are KGHDR and SFDVKD. CDR3 size: 17 residues. In nucleotides, the CDR3 is TGTGCCACCAGTGATTTGGGTGCAGGGACGGACACCGGGGAGCTGTTTTTT. It translates to CATSDLGAGTDTGELFF.

The chain combines TRBV7-6 with TRBJ1-1; D is unclear. V shed 0 bases and J shed 4 bases, with 9 bases lying between them. Per germline, CDR1 SGHVS and CDR2 FNYEAQ. The CDR3 is 14 residues long. The CDR3 protein is CASSLALAGTEAFF. As DNA, the CDR3 is TGTGCCAGCAGCTTAGCGCTGGCGGGCACTGAAGCTTTCTTT. Together with reference TRBV7-6 and TRBJ1-1, the CDR3 gives the full variable domain: GAGVSQSPRYKVTKRGQDVALRCDPISGHVSLYWYRQALGQGPEFLTYFNYEAQQDKSGLPNDRFSAERPEGSISTLTIQRTEQRDSAMYRCASSLALAGTEAFFGQGTRLTVV.

The V and J genes are TRBV4-3 and TRBJ1-6; possibly TRBD1 for D (6 bases). CDR1 is LGHNA, CDR2 YSLEER, per germline. Between the trimmed V and J ends, which lost 0 bases and 0 bases, there was a span of 15 bases. There are 19 residues in the CDR3. The CDR3 spells CASSQEWAGASSYNSPLHF. The CDR3 nucleotides are TGCGCCAGCAGCCAAGAGTGGGCAGGGGCGAGCTCCTATAATTCACCCCTCCACTTT.

This clonotype was counted a few times. V gene TRBV28 combines with J gene TRBJ1-5, with 9 bases that match TRBD1. This CDR3 contains 15 residues. The V and J ends lost 7 bases and 7 bases, in that order; junction bases with no gene match: 11. From germline, CDR1 is MDHEN and CDR2 SYDVKM. The CDR3 nucleotides are TGTGCCAGCACTTCCACAGGGGGCGTCTGGCAGCCCCAGCATTTT. Its translation is CASTSTGGVWQPQHF.

The genes are TRBV7-6 and TRBJ2-7; D is undetermined. CDR3 size: 13 residues. Per germline, CDR1 SGHVS and CDR2 FNYEAQ. V gave up 5 bases and J gave up 2 bases, with 10 bases separating them. The CDR3 DNA sequence: TGTGCCAGCAGCGTATGTGGGCCCTACGAGCAGTACGTC. Translated: CASSVCGPYEQYV.

Only a few counts were recorded for this clonotype. The rearrangement links TRBV24-1 to TRBJ2-2; 7 nucleotides align to TRBD1. V was pared by 9 bases and J by 0 bases, with 3 bases of the junction left unmatched. CDR1 is KGHDR, CDR2 SFDVKD, per germline. The CDR3 spans 14 residues. The DNA for the CDR3 is TGTGCCACCGGACAGGAGTCGAACACCGGGGAGCTGTTTTTT. Translating gives CATGQESNTGELFF.

This clonotype came up a few times. The chain recombines TRBV7-8 with TRBJ2-5; D is unclear. Germline CDR1 reads SGHVS; CDR2 reads FQNEAQ. V shed 3 bases and J shed 0 bases, with 8 bases lying between them. This CDR3 has 14 amino acids. The CDR3 DNA follows: TGTGCCAGCAGCTTTCCCAAGTACCAAGAGACCCAGTACTTC. As protein: CASSFPKYQETQYF.

The V call is TRBV12-3 or TRBV12-4, the J call TRBJ2-7; a weak D match, TRBD2 (5 bases). The CDR3 contains 12 residues. Trimming removed 5 bases at V and 2 bases at J, with 7 bases between. CDR3 protein: CASSTRTYEQYF. CDR3 coding DNA: TGTGCCAGCAGTACTAGAACCTACGAGCAGTACTTC.

The chain combines TRBV11-2 with TRBJ2-2; D may be TRBD1 (6 bases). The CDR3 consists of 16 residues. The V gene lost 5 bases and the J gene lost 3 bases, with 16 bases spanning the gap. CDR1 is SGHAT, CDR2 FQNNGV, per germline. CDR3 residues: CASSTRDTKDTGELFF. DNA for the CDR3: TGTGCCAGCAGCACCCGGGACACGAAAGACACCGGGGAGCTGTTTTTT.

This clonotype was found many times. V gene TRBV10-3 combines with J gene TRBJ1-2; D not certain. This CDR3 has 12 residues. Trimming removed 2 bases at V and 1 base at J, with 2 bases between. CDR1 and CDR2 from the germline V gene are ENHRY and SYGVKD. This CDR3 reads CAISEHNYGYTF. The CDR3 DNA sequence: TGTGCCATCAGTGAGCATAACTATGGCTACACCTTC.

This clonotype has a handful of counts. The rearrangement uses TRBV7-2 and TRBJ2-1; D remains unclear. Germline V gene lookup returns CDR1 SGHTA and CDR2 FQGNSA. This CDR3 comprises 13 residues. Trimming left V 5 bases short and J 4 bases short, with 9 bases between. CDR3 loop: CASSTVPYNEQFF. CDR3 nucleotide sequence: TGTGCCAGCAGCACCGTACCTTACAATGAGCAGTTCTTC.

J is TRBJ2-7 and V is TRBV3-1, with D tentatively TRBD1 or TRBD2 (5 bases each). The CDR3 sequence is 14 residues long. The germline CDR1 and CDR2 sequences are LGHDT and YNNKEL (reference sequence). The V and J ends lost 1 base and 6 bases respectively, with 13 bases between them. CDR3 protein: CASSQGVVGREQYF. The CDR3 DNA reads as TGTGCCAGCAGCCAAGGGGTAGTGGGACGCGAGCAGTACTTC.

This rearrangement joins TRBV2 to TRBJ1-2, with D tentatively TRBD1 (5 bases). Germline V gives CDR1 SNHLY, CDR2 FYNNEI. Trimming removed 8 bases from V and 0 bases from J, with 10 bases in between. The CDR3 is 13 residues long. CDR3 in amino acids: CASGTGSNYGYTF. CDR3 bases: TGTGCCAGCGGGACGGGCTCTAACTATGGCTACACCTTC.

V gene TRBV3-1 combines with J gene TRBJ2-3, with 12 bases lining up with TRBD2. This CDR3 has 17 amino acids. With V trimmed by 2 bases and J by 6 bases, 9 bases remained unmatched. Germline CDR1 and CDR2: LGHDT and YNNKEL (reference sequence). This CDR3 is CASSQTLAGGPGDTQYF. In DNA, the CDR3 is TGTGCCAGCAGCCAAACTCTAGCGGGAGGGCCGGGTGATACGCAGTATTTT.

This clonotype has only a few counts. The CDR3 here is CASSLPGSLGTEAFF. The DNA for the CDR3 is TGTGCCAGCAGTTTACCAGGGAGTTTGGGGACTGAAGCTTTCTTT. The chain employs TRBV28 and TRBJ1-1; TRBD1 might be the D (5 bases). The CDR3 has 15 amino acids. Trimming left V 2 bases short and J 5 bases short, with 15 bases between. Germline lookup yields CDR1 MDHEN and CDR2 SYDVKM.

This clonotype was detected a few times. The chain joins TRBV27 to TRBJ2-1, with TRBD2 identical over 13 bases. The CDR3 is 15 residues long. V gave up 6 bases and J gave up 7 bases; unmatched junction bases: 6. The V gene's germline CDR1 is MNHEY and CDR2 SMNVEV (reference sequence). The CDR3 DNA is TGTGCCAGCAGAACCGGGACTAGCGGGAAAAATGAGCAGTTCTTC. As protein: CASRTGTSGKNEQFF.